This T cell receptor (beta chain) was identified in a study of post-analysis software for immune sequencing data. About this clonotype itself: Its antigen is not identified.

Tagging with unique molecular identifiers was a feature of the TCR beta cDNA libraries. TCRdb reprocessed the PCR reads with MiXCR, giving one entry per CDR3 protein. Here the sample spans some 450,000 distinct CDR3 sequences, roughly 45% being singletons. Germline CDR1 SNHLY, CDR2 FYNNEI. The CDR3 spans 18 residues. The V gene end was trimmed by 6 bases and the J gene end by 7 bases; junction bases not matched to a gene: 15. Notes on the study in general: Comparison of patients with controls showed five TRBV segments more frequent in patients, TRBV5-6, TRBV5-1 and TRBV20-1 among them.

Material for sequencing was blood. The chain recombines TRBV2 with TRBJ1-6, with 10 bases that match TRBD1. The receptor was isolated from a girl aged 10 to 17 with multiple sclerosis. The CDR3 sequence: CASRPGQGLYWSNSPLHF. The DNA for the CDR3 is TGTGCCAGCAGACCGGGACAGGGGTTATATTGGAGCAATTCACCCCTCCACTTT.